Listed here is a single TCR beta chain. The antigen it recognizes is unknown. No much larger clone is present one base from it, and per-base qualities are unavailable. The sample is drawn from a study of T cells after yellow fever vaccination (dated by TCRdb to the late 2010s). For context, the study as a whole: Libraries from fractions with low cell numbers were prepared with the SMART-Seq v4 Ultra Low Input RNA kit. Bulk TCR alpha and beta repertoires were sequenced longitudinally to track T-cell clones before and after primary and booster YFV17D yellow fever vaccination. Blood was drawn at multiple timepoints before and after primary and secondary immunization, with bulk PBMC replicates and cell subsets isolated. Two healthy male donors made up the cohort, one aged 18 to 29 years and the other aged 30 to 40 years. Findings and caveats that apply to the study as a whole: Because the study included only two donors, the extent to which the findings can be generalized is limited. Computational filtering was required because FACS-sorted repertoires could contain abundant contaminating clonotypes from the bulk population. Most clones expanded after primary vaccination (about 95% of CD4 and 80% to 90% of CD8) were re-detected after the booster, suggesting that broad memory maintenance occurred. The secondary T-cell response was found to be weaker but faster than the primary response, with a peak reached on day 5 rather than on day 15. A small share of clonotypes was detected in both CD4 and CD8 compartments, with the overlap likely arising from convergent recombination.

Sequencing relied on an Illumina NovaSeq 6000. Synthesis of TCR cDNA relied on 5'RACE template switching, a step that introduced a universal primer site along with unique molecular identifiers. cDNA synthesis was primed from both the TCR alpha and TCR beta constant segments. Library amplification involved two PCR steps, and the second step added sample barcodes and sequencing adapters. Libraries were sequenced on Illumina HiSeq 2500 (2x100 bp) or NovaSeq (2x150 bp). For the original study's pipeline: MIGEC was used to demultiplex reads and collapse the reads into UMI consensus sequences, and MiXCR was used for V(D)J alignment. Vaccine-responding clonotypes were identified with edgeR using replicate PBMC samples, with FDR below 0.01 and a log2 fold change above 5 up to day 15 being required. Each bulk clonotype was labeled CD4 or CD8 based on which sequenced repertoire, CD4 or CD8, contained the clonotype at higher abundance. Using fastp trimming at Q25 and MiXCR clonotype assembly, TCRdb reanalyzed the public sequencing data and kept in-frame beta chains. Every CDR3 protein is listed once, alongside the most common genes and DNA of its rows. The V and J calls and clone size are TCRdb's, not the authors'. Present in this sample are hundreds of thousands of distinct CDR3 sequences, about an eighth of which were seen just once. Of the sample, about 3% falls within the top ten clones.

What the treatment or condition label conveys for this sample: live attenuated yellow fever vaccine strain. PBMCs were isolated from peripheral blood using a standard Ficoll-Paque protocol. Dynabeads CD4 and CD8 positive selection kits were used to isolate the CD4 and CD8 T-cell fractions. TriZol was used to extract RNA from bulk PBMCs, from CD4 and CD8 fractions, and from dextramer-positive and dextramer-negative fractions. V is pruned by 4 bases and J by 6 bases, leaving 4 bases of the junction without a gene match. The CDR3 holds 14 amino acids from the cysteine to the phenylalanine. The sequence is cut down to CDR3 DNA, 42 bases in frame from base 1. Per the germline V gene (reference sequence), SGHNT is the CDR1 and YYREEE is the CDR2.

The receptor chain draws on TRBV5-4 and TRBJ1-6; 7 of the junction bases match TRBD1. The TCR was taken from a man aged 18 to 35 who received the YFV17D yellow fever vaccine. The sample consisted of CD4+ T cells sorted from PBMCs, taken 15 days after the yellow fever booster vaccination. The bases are TGTGCCAGCAGCCCGGGACAGTTTAATTCACCCCTCCACTTT. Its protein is CASSPGQFNSPLHF.